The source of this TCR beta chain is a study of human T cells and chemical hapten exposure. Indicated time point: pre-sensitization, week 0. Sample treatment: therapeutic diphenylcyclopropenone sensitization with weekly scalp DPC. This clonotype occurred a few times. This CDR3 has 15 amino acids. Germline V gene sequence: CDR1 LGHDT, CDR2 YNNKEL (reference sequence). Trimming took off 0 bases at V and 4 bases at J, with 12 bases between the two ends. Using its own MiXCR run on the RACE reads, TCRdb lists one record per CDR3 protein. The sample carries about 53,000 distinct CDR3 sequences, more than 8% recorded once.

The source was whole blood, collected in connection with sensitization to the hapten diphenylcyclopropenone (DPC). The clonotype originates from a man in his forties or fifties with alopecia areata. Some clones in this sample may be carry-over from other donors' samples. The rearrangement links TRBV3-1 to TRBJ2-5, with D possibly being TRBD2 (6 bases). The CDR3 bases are TGTGCCAGCAGCCAAGATAGGAGGGCCGGAGAGACCCAGTACTTC. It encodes CASSQDRRAGETQYF.